These 25 T cell receptor beta chains were sequenced from one sample in a study of T cells in localized non-small cell lung cancer. The table came from immunoSEQ multiplex PCR; TCRdb's copy has only in-frame clones and leaves some out. The data show 35,000 to 45,000 clones, just over 90% seen once. The input for sequencing was peripheral blood, taken before any cancer treatment. The receptors come from a female donor of 60 years or more with stage I lung adenocarcinoma.

The chain is built from TRBV2 and TRBJ1-2; tentative D call: TRBD1 (5 bases). Germline V gene lookup returns CDR1 SNHLY and CDR2 FYNNEI. The CDR3 spans 17 residues. V was clipped by 0 bases and J by 3 bases, with 17 bases between them. The CDR3 spells CASSEASRTRPDYGYTF. The DNA of the CDR3 is TGTGCCAGCAGTGAAGCTAGCCGGACAAGGCCAGACTATGGCTACACCTTC. Combining the CDR3 with reference TRBV2 and TRBJ1-2 gives the whole variable domain EPEVTQTPSHQVTQMGQEVILRCVPISNHLYFYWYRQILGQKVEFLVSFYNNEISEKSEIFDDQFSVERPDGSNFTLKIRSTKLEDSAMYFCASSEASRTRPDYGYTFGSGTRLTVV.

This clone was counted between two and nine times. V is TRBV10-3 and J is TRBJ2-3; 11 bases agree with TRBD2. With 0 bases clipped from V and 5 bases from J, the junction kept 10 bases outside the gene matches. The CDR3 totals 18 residues. Germline CDR1 ENHRY, CDR2 SYGVKD. The CDR3 nucleotides are TGTGCCATCAGTGAGTCGAGGTCTAGCGGGGGGTACAAAGATACGCAGTATTTT. Protein: CAISESRSSGGYKDTQYF.

As DNA, the CDR3 is TGTGCCAGCAGCGTGGGGTATGGCAGTTTGAACACTGAAGCTTTCTTT. As protein: CASSVGYGSLNTEAFF. This chain uses TRBV25-1 with TRBJ1-1; D unclear. This CDR3 region has 16 residues. Trimming removed 6 bases from V and 0 bases from J, with 17 bases in between. Looked up from germline, CDR1 is MGHDK and CDR2 is SYGVNS.

The genes are TRBV29-1 and TRBJ1-5, with D possibly being TRBD1 (5 bases). Trimming left V 7 bases short and J 5 bases short, with 15 bases between. CDR3 length: 13 residues. Germline CDR1 and CDR2: SQVTM and ANQGSEA. CDR3 in amino acids: CSAREQEDQPQHF. CDR3 DNA: TGCAGCGCCCGGGAACAGGAGGATCAGCCCCAGCATTTT.

The chain employs TRBV5-5 and TRBJ1-5; 8 positions match TRBD1. CDR1 and CDR2 from the germline V gene are SGHKS and YYEKEE (reference sequence). The J segment lost 6 bases and the V segment lost 2 bases, leaving 4 bases of the junction unmatched. This CDR3 spans 14 amino acids. CDR3 sequence (DNA): TGTGCCAGCAGCTTAGGACAGGGAAGTCAGCCCCAGCATTTT. This codes for CASSLGQGSQPQHF.

The V and J genes are TRBV18 and TRBJ1-5; D possibly corresponds to TRBD1 (6 bases). The germline gives CDR1 KGHSH, CDR2 LQKENI. This CDR3 comprises 14 residues. Trimming removed 3 bases from V and 5 bases from J, with 11 bases in between. CDR3 DNA sequence: TGTGCCAGCTCACCGGGGGCGGGAGATCAGCCCCAGCATTTT. Protein product: CASSPGAGDQPQHF.

This sequence joins TRBV10-3 and TRBJ1-2, with TRBD1 identical over 7 bases. CDR3 length: 15 residues. Germline lookup yields CDR1 ENHRY and CDR2 SYGVKD. V lost 7 bases to trimming and J lost 0 bases; unmatched junction nucleotides: 8. CDR3 in amino acids: CAIKSGQLANYGYTF. The DNA for the CDR3 is TGTGCCATCAAGTCGGGACAGTTAGCTAACTATGGCTACACCTTC.

The chain uses TRBV18 and TRBJ1-2, with 9 bases that match TRBD1. The CDR3 consists of 15 residues. Trimming took 0 bases from V and 3 from J; bases not matched to a gene: 2. Germline lookup yields CDR1 KGHSH and CDR2 LQKENI. The CDR3 DNA reads as TGTGCCAGCTCACCACCTCGACAGGGGGACTATGGCTACACCTTC. It codes for CASSPPRQGDYGYTF.

This rearrangement joins TRBV5-1 to TRBJ1-1; tentatively, D is TRBD1 (6 bases). Germline V gene data show CDR1 as SGHRS and CDR2 as YFSETQ. The CDR3 length is 13 residues. V was pared by 0 bases and J by 13 bases, with 16 bases between. The CDR3 protein is CASSLETGFGFFF. CDR3 nucleotide sequence: TGCGCCAGCAGCTTGGAAACAGGGTTTGGGTTTTTCTTT.

The chain employs TRBV5-1 and TRBJ1-4, with D tentatively TRBD1 (5 bases). Germline CDR1 reads SGHRS; CDR2 reads YFSETQ. Trimming shortened V by 2 bases and J by 3 bases, and 8 bases separated the two germline ends. CDR3 length: 14 amino acids. The CDR3 here is CASSLGQPNEKLFF. The DNA of the CDR3 is TGCGCCAGCAGCTTAGGACAACCTAATGAAAAACTGTTTTTT.

V and J are TRBV18 and TRBJ2-3, with TRBD1 matching over 9 bases. CDR3 length: 18 residues. Per the germline V gene, CDR1 is KGHSH and CDR2 is LQKENI. The trim removed 4 bases at V and 3 bases at J, leaving 14 bases unmatched. The CDR3 nucleotides are TGTGCCAGCTCACGCGAAATAGGGACAGGGAGTCGGACAGATACGCAGTATTTT. Protein product: CASSREIGTGSRTDTQYF.

The rearrangement uses TRBV7-9 and TRBJ1-6, with TRBD1 as a possible D gene (5 bases). Germline V gene lookup returns CDR1 SEHNR and CDR2 FQNEAQ (reference sequence). This CDR3 contains 17 residues. Deletions cut 4 bases from V and 7 bases from J, with 20 bases between. CDR3 sequence: CASSSTGWGRGNSPLHF. The CDR3 nucleotides read TGTGCCAGCAGCTCGACGGGGTGGGGGAGAGGGAATTCACCCCTCCACTTT.

The rearrangement links TRBV7-9 to TRBJ1-3; D is uncertain. Germline V gene lookup returns CDR1 SEHNR and CDR2 FQNEAQ (reference sequence). V shed 1 base and J shed 8 bases, with 9 bases lying between them. This CDR3 region has 13 residues. CDR3 residues: CASSLEHGDTIYF. Written as DNA, the CDR3 is TGTGCCAGCAGCTTAGAGCACGGGGACACCATATATTTT.

V and J are TRBV28 and TRBJ1-4; no clear D gene. V was shortened by 8 bases and J by 4 bases, with 17 bases between the two germline ends. The V gene's germline CDR1 is MDHEN and CDR2 SYDVKM. This CDR3 is built from 15 residues. CDR3 protein: CASLTGRDFNEKLFF. Here the CDR3 DNA reads TGTGCCAGCCTCACTGGCAGAGACTTTAATGAAAAACTGTTTTTT.

The J gene is TRBJ1-6, the V gene TRBV10-3; D is ambiguous. The V end was cut by 0 bases, the J end by 0 bases, with 6 bases between. Germline CDR1 and CDR2: ENHRY and SYGVKD. The CDR3 runs 16 residues. In DNA, the CDR3 is TGTGCCATCAGTGAGTCGACGAGCTCCTATAATTCACCCCTCCACTTT. Amino acids: CAISESTSSYNSPLHF.

The chain links TRBV10-3 to TRBJ2-7; TRBD1 is a possible D gene (5 bases). Germline assignment: CDR1 ENHRY and CDR2 SYGVKD. The CDR3 spans 13 residues. Trimming took 0 bases from V and 6 from J, leaving 9 bases between them. The CDR3, as DNA: TGTGCCATCAGTGAGTCTGTCAGGGCCGAGCAGTACGTC. Amino acid sequence: CAISESVRAEQYV.

This sequence joins TRBV5-1 and TRBJ2-4, with 8 bases fitting TRBD1. The CDR3 runs 16 residues. The germline V gene encodes CDR1 SGHRS and CDR2 YFSETQ. J gave up 8 bases and V 0 bases, and 10 bases lay outside the gene matches. The CDR3 loop reads CASSLALGQGADIQYF. The DNA for the CDR3 is TGCGCCAGCAGCTTGGCCCTGGGTCAGGGGGCCGACATTCAGTACTTC.

This chain joins TRBV5-1 and TRBJ1-6; D call uncertain. Per the germline V gene, CDR1 is SGHRS and CDR2 is YFSETQ. This CDR3 spans 12 amino acids. The V end was cut by 0 bases, the J end by 7 bases, with 2 bases between. CDR3 sequence reads: CASSLENSPLHF. In DNA, the CDR3 is TGCGCCAGCAGCTTGGAGAATTCACCCCTCCACTTT. The full variable domain, with the rest looked up from reference TRBV5-1 and TRBJ1-6, is KAGVTQTPRYLIKTRGQQVTLSCSPISGHRSVSWYQQTPGQGLQFLFEYFSETQRNKGNFPGRFSGRQFSNSRSEMNVSTLELGDSALYLCASSLENSPLHFGNGTRLTVT.

V and J are TRBV7-6 and TRBJ1-1; D uncertain. Germline V gene data show CDR1 as SGHVS and CDR2 as FNYEAQ. Trimming stripped 0 bases from V and 4 bases from J, with 9 bases between. This CDR3 comprises 14 residues. The CDR3 here is CASSLAGAGTEAFF. The DNA for the CDR3 is TGTGCCAGCAGCTTAGCGGGCGCAGGCACTGAAGCTTTCTTT.

V gene TRBV7-9 combines with J gene TRBJ2-1; 9 positions agree with TRBD2. The CDR3 consists of 15 residues. CDR1 and CDR2 from the germline V gene are SEHNR and FQNEAQ (reference sequence). V shed 4 bases, J shed 6 bases, and the junction held 7 bases outside the gene matches. The CDR3 nucleotides are TGTGCCAGCAGCTCCCTTAGCGGGGGTACCAATGAGCAGTTCTTC. It is translated as CASSSLSGGTNEQFF. Supplemented by reference TRBV7-9 and TRBJ2-1, the full variable domain reads DTGVSQNPRHKITKRGQNVTFRCDPISEHNRLYWYRQTLGQGPEFLTYFQNEAQLEKSRLLSDRFSAERPKGSFSTLEIQRTEQGDSAMYLCASSSLSGGTNEQFFGPGTRLTVL.

The rearrangement joins TRBV5-1 to TRBJ2-7; 10 bases line up with TRBD1. Germline CDR1 SGHRS, CDR2 YFSETQ. The CDR3 has 14 residues. Trimming cost V 3 bases and J 4 bases; bases outside gene matches: 4. CDR3 residues: CASSSDRGFYEQYF. The CDR3 DNA is TGCGCCAGCAGCTCGGACAGGGGGTTTTACGAGCAGTACTTC.

The rearrangement uses TRBV4-1 and TRBJ2-2; D ambiguous. CDR1 MGHRA and CDR2 YSYEKL come from the germline V gene. The length of the CDR3 is 15 residues. V lost 6 bases, J lost 1 base, and 12 bases lay in between. CDR3 region: CASRQRTWNTGELFF. Here the CDR3 DNA reads TGCGCCAGCAGACAAAGGACCTGGAACACCGGGGAGCTGTTTTTT.

CDR3 in amino acids: CASRVTGGADTQYF. CDR3 nucleotide sequence: TGTGCCAGCAGGGTCACAGGGGGCGCAGATACGCAGTATTTT. This sequence joins TRBV2 and TRBJ2-3; 9 bases agree with TRBD1. The ends lost 6 bases at V and 4 bases at J; junction bases unmatched: 5. CDR1 is SNHLY, CDR2 FYNNEI, per germline. This CDR3 region has 14 residues.

The chain links TRBV7-2 to TRBJ1-2; D gene ambiguous. CDR1 is SGHTA and CDR2 is FQGNSA in the germline V gene. CDR3 length equals 13 residues. V was trimmed by 3 bases and J by 7 bases, leaving 12 bases between them. CDR3 sequence (DNA): TGTGCCAGCAGCTTTGGAGAAGACGGTGGCTACACCTTC. The encoded protein is CASSFGEDGGYTF. Full variable domain (remainder filled in from reference TRBV7-2 and TRBJ1-2): GAGVSQSPSNKVTEKGKDVELRCDPISGHTALYWYRQSLGQGLEFLIYFQGNSAPDKSGLPSDRFSAERTGGSVSTLTIQRTQQEDSAVYLCASSFGEDGGYTFGSGTRLTVV.

This chain joins TRBV10-3 and TRBJ1-4; tentatively, D is TRBD1 (5 bases). V dropped 2 bases and J dropped 7 bases, with 8 bases sitting between them. The CDR3 has 13 residues. CDR1 is ENHRY, CDR2 SYGVKD, per germline. CDR3 sequence: CAISETGPEKLFF. CDR3 coding DNA: TGTGCCATCAGTGAGACGGGACCTGAAAAACTGTTTTTT.